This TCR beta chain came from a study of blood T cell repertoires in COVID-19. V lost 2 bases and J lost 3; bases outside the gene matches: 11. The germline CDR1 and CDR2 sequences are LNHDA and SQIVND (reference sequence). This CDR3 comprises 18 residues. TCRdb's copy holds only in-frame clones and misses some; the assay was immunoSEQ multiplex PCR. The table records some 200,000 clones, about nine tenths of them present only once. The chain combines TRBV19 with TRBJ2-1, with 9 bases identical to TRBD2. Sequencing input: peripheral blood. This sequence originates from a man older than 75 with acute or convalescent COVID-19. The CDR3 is CASSITDPGLAFYNEQFF. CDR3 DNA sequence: TGTGCCAGTAGTATAACCGACCCCGGACTAGCGTTCTACAATGAGCAGTTCTTC.